The subject of this entry is one T cell receptor beta chain. TCRdb's table, derived via immunoSEQ multiplex PCR, lists solely in-frame clones and lacks some. The sample lists roughly 260,000 clones; roughly nine tenths were seen once. This record comes from a study of blood T cell repertoires in COVID-19. Study in general: From the United States, Italy and Spain came samples of acute and convalescent COVID-19.

Trimming took 2 bases from V and 3 from J; bases not matched to a gene: 3. Germline V gene lookup returns CDR1 MDHEN and CDR2 SYDVKM. The CDR3 is 14 amino acids. The chain combines TRBV28 with TRBJ2-7; 8 positions match TRBD2. The specimen was peripheral blood. The TCR sequence derives from a man aged 40-49 years who had recovered from COVID-19. Here the CDR3 DNA reads TGTGCCAGCAGTTTAAAGGGACTAGGCTACGAGCAGTACTTC. Its protein product is CASSLKGLGYEQYF.